This is a list of T cell receptor beta chains from one sample in a study of T cells in Graves' hyperthyroidism and ophthalmopathy. TCRdb processed the multiplex PCR reads anew with MiXCR; each CDR3 protein has one entry. The sample yields roughly 740,000 distinct CDR3 sequences, 15% to 20% seen once. The sample comprised blood. The receptors originated from a man younger than 35 with Graves' hyperthyroidism. Both conserved end residues are part of each CDR3. A D gene is named only where the DNA matches it firmly. Clone size appears in some rows only: once, few, many, or a class for an expanded clone.

J gene,D gene,clone size,V gene,CDR3 DNA,CDR3 protein
TRBJ2-1,-,many,TRBV11-2,TGTGCCAGCAGCTGGGCTGGGGCCTACAATGAGCAGTTCTTC,CASSWAGAYNEQFF
TRBJ1-6,-,-,TRBV7-2,TGTGCCAGCAGCTTAGAGAGCGCAAGTAATTCACCCCTCCACTTT,CASSLESASNSPLHF
TRBJ1-1,TRBD1,-,TRBV4-2,TGTGCCAGCAGCCAAGCCGTACAGGGGAAAACTGAAGCTTTCTTT,CASSQAVQGKTEAFF
TRBJ2-7,-,-,TRBV5-6,TGTGCCAGCAGCTTGCAGGGGACTGGAGAGCAGTACTTC,CASSLQGTGEQYF
TRBJ2-3,-,many,TRBV7-2,TGTGCCAGCAGCTTGAGGGCGAGCACAGATACGCAGTATTTT,CASSLRASTDTQYF
TRBJ2-7,TRBD2,-,TRBV20-1,TGCAGTGCTCATGCTAGCGGGAGCTCGTACGAGCAGTACTTC,CSAHASGSSYEQYF
TRBJ1-2,-,-,TRBV24-1,TGTGCCACCCCCCCCGGAAGCGATGGCTACACCTTC,CATPPGSDGYTF
TRBJ2-7,TRBD1,many,TRBV15,TGTGCCACCAGCAGAGACCCGGGACAGGGGAACGAGCAGTACTTC,CATSRDPGQGNEQYF
TRBJ2-4,-,-,TRBV5-1,TGCGCCAGCAGCTTGGGAGCGGACGGAAACATTCAGTACTTC,CASSLGADGNIQYF
TRBJ2-7,-,many,TRBV5-5,TGTGCCAGCAGCTTGTACCCCATTGGAGGTGACTACGAGCAGTACTTC,CASSLYPIGGDYEQYF
TRBJ1-2,-,many,TRBV6-2/TRBV6-3,TGTGCCAGCAGCGACGGACTTTCCACTGTAAACTATGGCTACACCTTC,CASSDGLSTVNYGYTF
TRBJ2-5,-,-,TRBV10-2,TGCGCCAGCACCCCGGGAGTGGACGAGACCCAGTACTTC,CASTPGVDETQYF
TRBJ1-4,TRBD1,few,TRBV12-3/TRBV12-4,TGTGCCAGCAGTGGGACAGGGGGGAATGAAAAACTGTTTTTT,CASSGTGGNEKLFF
TRBJ2-7,TRBD1,many,TRBV6-1,TGTGCCAGCAGTTCTGGACAGGGAAACTACGAGCAGTACTTC,CASSSGQGNYEQYF